The sequence of this TCR beta chain was determined in a study of shared clonotypes between healthy human individuals. The CDR3 loop spans 13 amino acids. V dropped 10 bases and J dropped 3; count of bases not matched to a gene: 6. CDR1 is SNHLY, CDR2 FYNNEI, per germline. Generated by immunoSEQ multiplex PCR, the TCRdb table keeps only in-frame clones and is missing some. This sample yields 550,000 to 700,000 clones, of which around three quarters are seen a single time; more than 1.5% belongs to the top ten. Only one count was recorded for this clone. Source material: memory CD4+ T cells sorted from blood. The subset here: CD45RA-negative fraction. V usage is TRBV2 and J usage is TRBJ2-7; 10 bases are a match to TRBD1. The clonotype was recovered from a woman aged 30 to 39 in good health. The CDR3 DNA follows: TGTGCCACAAGACAGGGGGCCGTCTACGAGCAGTACTTC. This gives the protein CATRQGAVYEQYF.